This paragraph reports one T cell receptor beta chain. Method: immunoSEQ multiplex PCR; TCRdb's copy keeps in-frame clones and lacks some. The sample has just over 300,000 clones, over 75% seen once. These data originate in a study of blood T cell repertoires in COVID-19. Trimming took off 4 bases at V and 0 bases at J, with 11 bases between the two ends. Germline-derived CDR1 and CDR2 are SGHRS and YFSETQ. This CDR3 contains 15 residues. Sequencing was done on a sample of PBMCs or T cells enriched from blood (not recorded which). The chain combines TRBV5-1 with TRBJ2-1, with a tentative D call TRBD1 (5 bases). This sequence was found in a young man who had recovered from COVID-19. CDR3 DNA sequence: TGCGCCAGCAGCCCGTGGACAACCTCCTACAATGAGCAGTTCTTC. Protein: CASSPWTTSYNEQFF.